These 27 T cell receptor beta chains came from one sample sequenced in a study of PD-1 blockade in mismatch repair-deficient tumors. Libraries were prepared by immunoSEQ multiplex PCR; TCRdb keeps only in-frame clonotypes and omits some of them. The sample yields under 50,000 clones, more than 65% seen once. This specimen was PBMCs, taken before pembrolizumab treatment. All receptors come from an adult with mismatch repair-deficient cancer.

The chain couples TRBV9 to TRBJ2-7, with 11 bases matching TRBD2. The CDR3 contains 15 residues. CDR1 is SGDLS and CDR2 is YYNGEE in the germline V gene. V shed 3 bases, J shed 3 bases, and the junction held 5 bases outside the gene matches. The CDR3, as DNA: TGTGCCAGCAGCGCTGCCGGGACTAGCGGCTACGAGCAGTACTTC. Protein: CASSAAGTSGYEQYF.

In DNA form, the CDR3 reads TGCGCCAGCACGGGTGAGTGGCCGATAGAGCAGTTCTTC. Translated, it gives CASTGEWPIEQFF. V and J are TRBV4-1 and TRBJ2-1; D unresolved. The CDR3 is made up of 13 amino acids. CDR1 MGHRA and CDR2 YSYEKL come from the germline V gene. V lost 7 bases, J lost 10 bases, and 17 bases lay in between.

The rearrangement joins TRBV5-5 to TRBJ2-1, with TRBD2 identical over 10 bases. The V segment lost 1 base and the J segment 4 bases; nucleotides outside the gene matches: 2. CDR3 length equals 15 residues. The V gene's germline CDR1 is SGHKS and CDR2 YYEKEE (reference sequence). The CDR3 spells CASSLLGLAYNEQFF. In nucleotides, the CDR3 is TGTGCCAGCAGCTTGTTGGGACTAGCGTACAATGAGCAGTTCTTC.

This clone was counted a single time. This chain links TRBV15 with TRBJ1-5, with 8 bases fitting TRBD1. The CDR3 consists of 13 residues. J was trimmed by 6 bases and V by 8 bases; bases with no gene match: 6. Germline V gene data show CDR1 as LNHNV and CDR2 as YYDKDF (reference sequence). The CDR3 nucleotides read TGTGCCACCGGACAGGGCGTAAGTCAGCCCCAGCATTTT. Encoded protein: CATGQGVSQPQHF.

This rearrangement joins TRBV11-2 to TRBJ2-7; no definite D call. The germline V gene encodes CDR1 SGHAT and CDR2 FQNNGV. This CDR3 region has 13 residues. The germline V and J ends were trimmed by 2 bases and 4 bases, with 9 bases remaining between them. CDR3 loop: CASSLTRRYEQYF. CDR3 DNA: TGTGCCAGCAGCTTAACTCGAAGGTACGAGCAGTACTTC.

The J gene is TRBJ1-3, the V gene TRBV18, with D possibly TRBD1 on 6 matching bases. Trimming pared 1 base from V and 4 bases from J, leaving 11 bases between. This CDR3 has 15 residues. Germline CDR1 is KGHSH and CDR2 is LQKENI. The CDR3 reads CASSPLQGFGNTIYF. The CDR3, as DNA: TGTGCCAGCTCACCACTCCAGGGGTTCGGAAACACCATATATTTT.

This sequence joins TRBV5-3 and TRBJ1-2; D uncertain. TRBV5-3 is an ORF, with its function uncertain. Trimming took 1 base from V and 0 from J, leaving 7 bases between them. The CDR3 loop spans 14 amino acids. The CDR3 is CARSLKGTNYGYTF. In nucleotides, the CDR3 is TGTGCCAGAAGCTTGAAGGGAACTAACTATGGCTACACCTTC.

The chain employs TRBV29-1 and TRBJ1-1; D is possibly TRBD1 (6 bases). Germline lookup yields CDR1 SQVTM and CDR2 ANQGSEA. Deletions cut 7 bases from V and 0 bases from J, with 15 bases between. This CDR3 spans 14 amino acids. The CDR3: CSAGQRGMNTEAFF. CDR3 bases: TGCAGCGCTGGACAGAGAGGCATGAACACTGAAGCTTTCTTT.

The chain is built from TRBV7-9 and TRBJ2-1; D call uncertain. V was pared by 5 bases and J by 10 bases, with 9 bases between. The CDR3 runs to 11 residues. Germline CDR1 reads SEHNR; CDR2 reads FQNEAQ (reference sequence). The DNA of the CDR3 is TGTGCCAGCAGCACCGGGTGGGAGCAGTTCTTC. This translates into CASSTGWEQFF.

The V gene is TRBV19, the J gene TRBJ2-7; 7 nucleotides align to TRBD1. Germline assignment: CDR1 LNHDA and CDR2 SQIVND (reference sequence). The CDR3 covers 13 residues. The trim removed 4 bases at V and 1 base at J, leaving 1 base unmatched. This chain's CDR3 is CASSTGGSYEQYF. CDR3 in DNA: TGTGCCAGTAGTACAGGGGGATCCTACGAGCAGTACTTC. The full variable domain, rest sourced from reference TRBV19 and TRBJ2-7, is DGGITQSPKYLFRKEGQNVTLSCEQNLNHDAMYWYRQDPGQGLRLIYYSQIVNDFQKGDIAEGYSVSREKKESFPLTVTSAQKNPTAFYLCASSTGGSYEQYFGPGTRLTVT.

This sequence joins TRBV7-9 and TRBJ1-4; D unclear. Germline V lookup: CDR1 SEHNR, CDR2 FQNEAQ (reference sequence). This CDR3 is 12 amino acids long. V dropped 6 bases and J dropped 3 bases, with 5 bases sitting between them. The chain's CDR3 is CASRESNEKLFF. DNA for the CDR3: TGTGCCAGCAGGGAGTCTAATGAAAAACTGTTTTTT.

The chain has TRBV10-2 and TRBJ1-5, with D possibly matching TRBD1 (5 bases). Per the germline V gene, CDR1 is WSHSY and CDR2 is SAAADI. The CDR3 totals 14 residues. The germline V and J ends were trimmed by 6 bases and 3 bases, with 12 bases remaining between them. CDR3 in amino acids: CASRSGGFNQPQHF. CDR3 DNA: TGCGCCAGCAGGAGTGGGGGGTTCAATCAGCCCCAGCATTTT.

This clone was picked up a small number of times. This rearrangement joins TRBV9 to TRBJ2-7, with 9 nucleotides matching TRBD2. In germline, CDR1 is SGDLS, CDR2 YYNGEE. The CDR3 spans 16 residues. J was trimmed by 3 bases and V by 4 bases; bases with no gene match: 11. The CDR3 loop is CASSPGGGSGSYEQYF. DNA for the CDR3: TGTGCCAGCAGCCCCGGCGGGGGTAGCGGGAGCTACGAGCAGTACTTC.

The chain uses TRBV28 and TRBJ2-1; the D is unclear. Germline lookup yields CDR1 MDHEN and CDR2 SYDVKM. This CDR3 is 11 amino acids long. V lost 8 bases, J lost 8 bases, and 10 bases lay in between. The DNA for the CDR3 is TGTGCCAGCGGTCTAGTCCATGAGCAGTTCTTC. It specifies CASGLVHEQFF. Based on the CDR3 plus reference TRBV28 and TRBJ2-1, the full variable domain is DVKVTQSSRYLVKRTGEKVFLECVQDMDHENMFWYRQDPGLGLRLIYFSYDVKMKEKGDIPEGYSVSREKKERFSLILESASTNQTSMYLCASGLVHEQFFGPGTRLTVL.

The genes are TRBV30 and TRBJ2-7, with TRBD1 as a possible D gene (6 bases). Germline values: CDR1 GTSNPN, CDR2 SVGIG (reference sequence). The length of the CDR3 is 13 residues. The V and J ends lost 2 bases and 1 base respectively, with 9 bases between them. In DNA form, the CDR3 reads TGTGCCTGGAGTACCGGACAGTCCTACGAGCAGTACTTC. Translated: CAWSTGQSYEQYF.

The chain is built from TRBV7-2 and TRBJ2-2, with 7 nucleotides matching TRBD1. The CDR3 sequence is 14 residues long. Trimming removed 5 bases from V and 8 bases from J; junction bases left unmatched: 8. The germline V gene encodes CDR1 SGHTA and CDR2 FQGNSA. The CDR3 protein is CASSGRQGTGELFF. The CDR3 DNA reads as TGTGCCAGCAGCGGCAGACAGGGTACGGGGGAGCTGTTTTTT.

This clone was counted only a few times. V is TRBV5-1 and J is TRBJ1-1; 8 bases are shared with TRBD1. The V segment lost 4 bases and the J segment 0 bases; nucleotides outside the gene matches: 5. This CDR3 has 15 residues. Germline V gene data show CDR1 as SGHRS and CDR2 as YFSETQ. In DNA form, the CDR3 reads TGCGCCAGCAGCCCACAGACAGGGGTGAACACTGAAGCTTTCTTT. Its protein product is CASSPQTGVNTEAFF.

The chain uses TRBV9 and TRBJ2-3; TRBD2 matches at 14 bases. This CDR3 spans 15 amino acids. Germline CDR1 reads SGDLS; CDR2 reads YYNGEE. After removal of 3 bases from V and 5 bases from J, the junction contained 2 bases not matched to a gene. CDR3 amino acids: CASSGGLAGVDTQYF. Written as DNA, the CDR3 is TGTGCCAGCAGCGGGGGACTAGCGGGAGTAGATACGCAGTATTTT.

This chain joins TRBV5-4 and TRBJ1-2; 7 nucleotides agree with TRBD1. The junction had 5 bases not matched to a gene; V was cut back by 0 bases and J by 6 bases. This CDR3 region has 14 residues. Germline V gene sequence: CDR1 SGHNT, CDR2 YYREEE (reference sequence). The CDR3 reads CASSLVGGANGYTF. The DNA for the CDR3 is TGTGCCAGCAGCTTGGTAGGGGGCGCGAATGGCTACACCTTC. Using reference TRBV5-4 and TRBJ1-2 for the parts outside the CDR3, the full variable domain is ETGVTQSPTHLIKTRGQQVTLRCSSQSGHNTVSWYQQALGQGPQFIFQYYREEENGRGNFPPRFSGLQFPNYSSELNVNALELDDSALYLCASSLVGGANGYTFGSGTRLTVV.

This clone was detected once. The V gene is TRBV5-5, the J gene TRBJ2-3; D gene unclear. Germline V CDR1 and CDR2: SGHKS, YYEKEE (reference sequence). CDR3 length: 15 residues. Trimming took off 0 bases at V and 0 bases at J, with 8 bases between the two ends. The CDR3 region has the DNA TGTGCCAGCAGCTTGGGACCCGAGAGCACAGATACGCAGTATTTT. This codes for CASSLGPESTDTQYF.

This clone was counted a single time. The CDR3 DNA sequence: TGTGCCAGCAGAAGGACTAGCGCCCAAGATACGCAGTATTTT. Translation: CASRRTSAQDTQYF. This sequence joins TRBV6-5 and TRBJ2-3; TRBD2 matches 9 bases. The germline gives CDR1 MNHEY, CDR2 SVGAGI. V lost 6 bases and J lost 5; bases outside the gene matches: 6. CDR3 length: 14 residues.

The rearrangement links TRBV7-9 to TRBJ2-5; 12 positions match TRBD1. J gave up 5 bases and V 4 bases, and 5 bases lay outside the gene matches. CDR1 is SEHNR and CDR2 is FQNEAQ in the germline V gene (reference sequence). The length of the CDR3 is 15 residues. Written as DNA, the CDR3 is TGTGCCAGCAGCTCCGGGACAGGGGGCTTGGAGACCCAGTACTTC. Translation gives CASSSGTGGLETQYF. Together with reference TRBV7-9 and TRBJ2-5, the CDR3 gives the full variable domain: DTGVSQNPRHKITKRGQNVTFRCDPISEHNRLYWYRQTLGQGPEFLTYFQNEAQLEKSRLLSDRFSAERPKGSFSTLEIQRTEQGDSAMYLCASSSGTGGLETQYFGPGTRLLVL.

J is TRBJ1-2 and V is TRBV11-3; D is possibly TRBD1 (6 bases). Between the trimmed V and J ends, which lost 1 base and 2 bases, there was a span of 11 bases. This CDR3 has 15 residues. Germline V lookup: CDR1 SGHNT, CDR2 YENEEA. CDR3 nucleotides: TGTGCCAGCAGCTTAGGGGACATCACGAACTATGGCTACACCTTC. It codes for CASSLGDITNYGYTF.

This chain's CDR3 is CASTRLTSGPLGDTQYF. The CDR3 DNA is TGTGCCAGCACCCGCCTGACTAGCGGTCCCTTGGGAGATACGCAGTATTTT. The V call is TRBV27, the J call TRBJ2-3, with 9 bases fitting TRBD2. The CDR3 sequence is 17 residues long. The V segment lost 7 bases and the J segment 5 bases; nucleotides outside the gene matches: 16. Germline V lookup: CDR1 MNHEY, CDR2 SMNVEV (reference sequence).

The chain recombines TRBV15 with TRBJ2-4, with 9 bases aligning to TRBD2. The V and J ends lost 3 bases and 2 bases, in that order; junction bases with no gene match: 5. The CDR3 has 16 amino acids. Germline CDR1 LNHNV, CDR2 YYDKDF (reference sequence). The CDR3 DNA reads TGTGCCACCAGCAGGGGTAGCGGGAGAACCAAAAACATTCAGTACTTC. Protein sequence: CATSRGSGRTKNIQYF.

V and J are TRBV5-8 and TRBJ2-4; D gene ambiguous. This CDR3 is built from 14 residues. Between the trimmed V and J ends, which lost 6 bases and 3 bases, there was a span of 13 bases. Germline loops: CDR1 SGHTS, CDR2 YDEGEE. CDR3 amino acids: CASNIGQFKNIQYF. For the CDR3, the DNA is TGTGCCAGCAATATCGGGCAGTTCAAAAACATTCAGTACTTC. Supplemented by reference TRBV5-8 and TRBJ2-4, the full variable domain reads EAGVTQSPTHLIKTRGQQATLRCSPISGHTSVYWYQQALGLGLQFLLWYDEGEERNRGNFPPRFSGRQFPNYSSELNVNALELEDSALYLCASNIGQFKNIQYFGAGTRLSVL.

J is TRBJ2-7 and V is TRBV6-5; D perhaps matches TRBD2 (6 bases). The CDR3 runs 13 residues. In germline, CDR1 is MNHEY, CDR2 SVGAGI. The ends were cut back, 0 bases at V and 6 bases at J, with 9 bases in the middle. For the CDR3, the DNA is TGTGCCAGCAGTTACTCGGCGGGGAGCGAGCAGTACTTC. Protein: CASSYSAGSEQYF.